The source of this T cell receptor (beta chain) is a study of chemoradiotherapy in HPV16-positive cancers. Sequenced by immunoSEQ multiplex PCR; TCRdb stores in-frame clones only, minus some. The sample has about 31,000 clones; around 84% are singletons. Germline V gene data show CDR1 as SNHLY and CDR2 as FYNNEI. The CDR3 is 13 residues long. Trimming cost V 8 bases and J 0 bases, with 10 bases left between them. Sequencing was performed on blood, taken from a patient who underwent chemoradiotherapy. The rearrangement joins TRBV2 to TRBJ1-1, with D uncertain. The sequence was obtained from a human donor with HPV-associated anogenital cancer. For the CDR3, the DNA is TGTGCCAGCCGAACTTTCATGAACACTGAAGCTTTCTTT. This gives the protein CASRTFMNTEAFF.